Presented here are 20 T cell receptor beta chains from one specimen sequenced in a study of memory CD4+ T cells and cytomegalovirus serostatus. Single viable CD3+CD4+CD8-CD45RO+ cells were sorted as the memory CD4+ T cells. The data were produced by immunoSEQ multiplex PCR, yet TCRdb's version contains in-frame clones alone and is incomplete. The data hold under 45,000 clones, with 65% to 85% observed a single time. Sequences were obtained from memory CD4+ T cells from blood. Receptors originate from an adult in good health and CMV-seronegative.

The chain couples TRBV29-1 to TRBJ2-3; 9 nucleotides align to TRBD2. The germline V gene has CDR1 SQVTM and CDR2 ANQGSEA. V shed 0 bases and J 6 bases; nucleotides not matched to a gene: 13. The CDR3 runs to 17 residues. CDR3 sequence (DNA): TGCAGCGTTGAAGATGGGCGGGGGGGCGTGATAGCGGATACGCAGTATTTT. Residues: CSVEDGRGGVIADTQYF.

This clone was counted only a few times. The chain links TRBV10-3 to TRBJ2-7; maybe TRBD1 (6 bases). This CDR3 has 13 amino acids. CDR1 and CDR2 from the germline V gene are ENHRY and SYGVKD. V gave up 2 bases and J gave up 2 bases, with 7 bases separating them. Here the CDR3 DNA reads TGTGCCATCAGTGAGACAGGGACCTACGAGCAGTACTTC. Translating gives CAISETGTYEQYF.

This clone has just one count. The chain joins TRBV10-3 to TRBJ2-5; either TRBD1 or TRBD2 may supply D (6 bases each). The V end lost 6 bases, the J end lost 5 bases, and 10 bases lay between the germline ends. CDR1 is ENHRY and CDR2 is SYGVKD in the germline V gene. There are 12 residues in the CDR3. CDR3 residues: CAISPGAETQYF. The CDR3 nucleotides read TGTGCCATCAGCCCGGGGGCTGAGACCCAGTACTTC.

This chain connects TRBV30 to TRBJ2-5; the D is unclear. The CDR3 extends over 13 amino acids. The V end was cut by 2 bases, the J end by 4 bases, with 11 bases between. Looked up from germline, CDR1 is GTSNPN and CDR2 is SVGIG (reference sequence). For the CDR3, the DNA is TGTGCCTGGAGTTTGGCAGTCTTAGAGACCCAGTACTTC. Translation gives CAWSLAVLETQYF.

This clone showed up just a few times. The chain is built from TRBV30 and TRBJ2-1, with 9 bases aligning to TRBD2. This CDR3 contains 14 residues. V was clipped by 3 bases and J by 4 bases; unmatched bases: 4. Germline V gene data show CDR1 as GTSNPN and CDR2 as SVGIG (reference sequence). The CDR3 here is CAWRGLAGYNEQFF. In DNA form, the CDR3 reads TGTGCCTGGAGAGGCCTAGCGGGGTACAATGAGCAGTTCTTC.

This sequence joins TRBV6-5 and TRBJ1-5; TRBD1 matches 11 bases. Germline V gene data show CDR1 as MNHEY and CDR2 as SVGAGI. CDR3 length: 14 residues. With V trimmed by 6 bases and J by 6 bases, 4 bases remained unmatched. The CDR3 here is CASRGQGEGQPQHF. CDR3 nucleotides: TGTGCCAGCAGGGGACAGGGGGAAGGTCAGCCCCAGCATTTT.

The CDR3 reads CASSPQGTGELFF. CDR3 bases: TGTGCCAGCAGTCCGCAGGGCACCGGGGAGCTGTTTTTT. The chain recombines TRBV2 with TRBJ2-2; the D gene is possibly TRBD1 (5 bases). Trimming removed 5 bases at V and 4 bases at J, with 8 bases between. The germline CDR1 and CDR2 sequences are SNHLY and FYNNEI. The CDR3 length is 13 residues. Using reference TRBV2 and TRBJ2-2 for the parts outside the CDR3, the full variable domain is EPEVTQTPSHQVTQMGQEVILRCVPISNHLYFYWYRQILGQKVEFLVSFYNNEISEKSEIFDDQFSVERPDGSNFTLKIRSTKLEDSAMYFCASSPQGTGELFFGEGSRLTVL.

V gene TRBV11-2 combines with J gene TRBJ1-1, with D tentatively TRBD1 (5 bases). The CDR3 covers 14 residues. V was pared by 3 bases and J by 0 bases, with 8 bases between. CDR1 is SGHAT and CDR2 is FQNNGV in the germline V gene. The CDR3 DNA sequence: TGTGCCAGCAGCTTGCAGGGTATGAACACTGAAGCTTTCTTT. It is translated as CASSLQGMNTEAFF.

The genes are TRBV30 and TRBJ1-1; D gene uncertain. Germline V CDR1 and CDR2: GTSNPN, SVGIG (reference sequence). With 7 bases removed from V and 4 bases from J, the gap between germline ends came to 13 bases. The CDR3 spans 12 residues. The DNA of the CDR3 is TGTGCCTCTATGTGGGTATCCACTGAAGCTTTCTTT. Residues: CASMWVSTEAFF. The full variable domain, completed using reference TRBV30 and TRBJ1-1, is SQTIHQWPATLVQPVGSPLSLECTVEGTSNPNLYWYRQAAGRGLQLLFYSVGIGQISSEVPQNLSASRPQDRQFILSSKKLLLSDSGFYLCASMWVSTEAFFGQGTRLTVV.

The chain couples TRBV7-9 to TRBJ2-3; 7 bases align to TRBD2. V lost 5 bases to trimming and J lost 3 bases; unmatched junction nucleotides: 2. Germline values: CDR1 SEHNR, CDR2 FQNEAQ (reference sequence). The CDR3 has 13 amino acids. The DNA of the CDR3 is TGTGCCAGCAGCCGCGGGGGAACAGATACGCAGTATTTT. Its translation: CASSRGGTDTQYF.

This chain uses TRBV2 with TRBJ2-3, with D maybe TRBD2 (5 bases). Deletions cut 4 bases from V and 1 base from J, with 15 bases between. Germline lookup yields CDR1 SNHLY and CDR2 FYNNEI. The CDR3 extends over 16 amino acids. CDR3 region: CASSGRLAGGTDTQYF. As DNA, the CDR3 is TGTGCCAGCAGTGGAAGACTGGCGGGCGGCACAGATACGCAGTATTTT. Full variable domain (outside the CDR3, taken from reference TRBV2 and TRBJ2-3): EPEVTQTPSHQVTQMGQEVILRCVPISNHLYFYWYRQILGQKVEFLVSFYNNEISEKSEIFDDQFSVERPDGSNFTLKIRSTKLEDSAMYFCASSGRLAGGTDTQYFGPGTRLTVL.

The chain has TRBV4-2 and TRBJ1-4; D may be TRBD1 (5 bases). The V end lost 2 bases, the J end lost 4 bases, and 20 bases lay between the germline ends. There are 18 residues in the CDR3. Germline V gene sequence: CDR1 LGHNA, CDR2 YNFKEQ. In DNA, the CDR3 is TGTGCCAGCAGCCAACTTCGAGCCGGGAGCGGGGGTAATGAAAAACTGTTTTTT. It yields the protein CASSQLRAGSGGNEKLFF.

The chain carries TRBV29-1 and TRBJ2-1, with TRBD2 matching over 8 bases. CDR3 size: 14 residues. CDR1 is SQVTM and CDR2 is ANQGSEA in the germline V gene. Losses at the gene ends were 7 bases for V and 3 bases for J; bases not matched to a gene: 8. The CDR3 DNA sequence: TGCAGCGCCAGTGCGGGGGGCCGCTACAATGAGCAGTTCTTC. Encoded protein: CSASAGGRYNEQFF.

This clone occurred a few times. The V gene is TRBV29-1, the J gene TRBJ1-1; D is possibly TRBD1 (6 bases). Germline-derived CDR1 and CDR2 are SQVTM and ANQGSEA. V was clipped by 7 bases and J by 1 base, with 16 bases between them. The CDR3 covers 14 residues. The CDR3 sequence: CSGGSAGANTEAFF. The CDR3 DNA follows: TGCAGCGGAGGGTCGGCAGGGGCGAACACTGAAGCTTTCTTT.

V usage is TRBV2 and J usage is TRBJ1-4, with TRBD1 as a possible D gene (6 bases). V lost 6 bases, J lost 7 bases, and 15 bases lay in between. CDR1 is SNHLY, CDR2 FYNNEI, per germline. CDR3 size: 14 residues. CDR3 amino acids: CASRAQGGGEKLFF. The CDR3 nucleotides read TGTGCCAGCAGGGCACAGGGCGGGGGTGAAAAACTGTTTTTT.

The CDR3 protein is CASRLYRDHEQYF. CDR3 in DNA: TGTGCCAGCAGGCTTTACAGGGATCACGAGCAGTACTTC. J is TRBJ2-7 and V is TRBV6-6; perhaps TRBD1 as D (6 bases). This CDR3 has 13 amino acids. V dropped 6 bases and J dropped 5 bases, with 14 bases sitting between them. Germline V gene data show CDR1 as MNHNY and CDR2 as SVGAGI (reference sequence).

This rearrangement joins TRBV5-5 to TRBJ1-2; no clear D. The CDR3 length is 14 residues. Deletions cut 1 base from V and 5 bases from J, with 12 bases between. CDR1 and CDR2 (germline): SGHKS, YYEKEE (reference sequence). CDR3 sequence reads: CASSLRNENYGYTF. Written as DNA, the CDR3 is TGTGCCAGCAGCTTGAGGAATGAAAATTATGGCTACACCTTC.

The genes are TRBV5-1 and TRBJ2-2; D is ambiguous. The germline gives CDR1 SGHRS, CDR2 YFSETQ. The CDR3 sequence is 15 residues long. The V end lost 4 bases, the J end lost 4 bases, and 14 bases lay between the germline ends. The CDR3 is CASSLVDDRTGELFF. The CDR3 bases are TGCGCCAGCAGCCTCGTCGACGACCGCACCGGGGAGCTGTTTTTT.

The chain is built from TRBV29-1 and TRBJ2-1; 7 bases are shared with TRBD2. With 4 bases clipped from V and 7 bases from J, the junction kept 4 bases outside the gene matches. The CDR3 runs 12 residues. Germline CDR1 reads SQVTM; CDR2 reads ANQGSEA. CDR3 bases: TGCAGCGTTGCTAGCGGTACAAATGAGCAGTTCTTC. Protein sequence: CSVASGTNEQFF.

The chain employs TRBV15 and TRBJ1-1, with D unclear. Between the trimmed V and J ends, which lost 5 bases and 0 bases, there was a span of 10 bases. CDR1 and CDR2 from the germline V gene are LNHNV and YYDKDF (reference sequence). The CDR3 contains 14 residues. Written as DNA, the CDR3 is TGTGCCACCAGCCTAGGACTGATGAACACTGAAGCTTTCTTT. Translation: CATSLGLMNTEAFF. Using reference TRBV15 and TRBJ1-1 for the parts outside the CDR3, the full variable domain is DAMVIQNPRYQVTQFGKPVTLSCSQTLNHNVMYWYQQKSSQAPKLLFHYYDKDFNNEADTPDNFQSRRPNTSFCFLDIRSPGLGDTAMYLCATSLGLMNTEAFFGQGTRLTVV.